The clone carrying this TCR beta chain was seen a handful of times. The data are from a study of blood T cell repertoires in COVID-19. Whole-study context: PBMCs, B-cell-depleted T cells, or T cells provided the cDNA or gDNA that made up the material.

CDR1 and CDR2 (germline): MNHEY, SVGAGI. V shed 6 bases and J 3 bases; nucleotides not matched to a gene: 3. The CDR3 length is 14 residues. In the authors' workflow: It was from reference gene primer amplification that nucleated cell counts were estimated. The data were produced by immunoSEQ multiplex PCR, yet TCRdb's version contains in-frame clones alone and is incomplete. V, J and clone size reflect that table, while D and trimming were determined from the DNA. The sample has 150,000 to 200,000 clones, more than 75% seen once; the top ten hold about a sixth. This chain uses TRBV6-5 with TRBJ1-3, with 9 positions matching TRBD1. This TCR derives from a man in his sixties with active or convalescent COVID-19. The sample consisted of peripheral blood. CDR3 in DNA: TGTGCCAGCAGACAGGGGGCATTTGGAAACACCATATATTTT. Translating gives CASRQGAFGNTIYF.